These T cell receptor beta chains were read from a single sample in a study of T-cell reconstitution after alpha-beta-depleted transplantation in children. Each CDR3 protein gets one entry after TCRdb re-called the PCR reads with MiXCR. The repertoire holds fewer than 550,000 distinct CDR3 sequences, with approximately 10% as singletons. The sample here was PBMCs, mostly from graft donor cells, taken 180 days after TCRalphabeta/CD19-depleted stem cell transplant. The receptor source for this set is a female patient aged 2-15 years who had a stem cell transplant for aplastic anemia, so the T cells may come from the graft donor. CDR3s include the opening cysteine and the closing phenylalanine or tryptophan. A D gene is named only where the DNA matches it firmly. Clone size appears in some rows only: once, few, many, or a class for an expanded clone.

V	D	J	size	length	DNA	CDR3
TRBV11-2	-	TRBJ2-5	many	12	TGTGCCAGCAGCTATCTGCGAGAGACCCAGTACTTC	CASSYLRETQYF
TRBV2	-	TRBJ2-5	few	13	TGTGCCAGCAGTCGAGAGAAACGGGAGACCCAGTACTTC	CASSREKRETQYF
TRBV5-5	-	TRBJ1-5	-	14	TGTGCCAGCAGCTTGCTACAGCCCGATCAGCCCCAGCATTTT	CASSLLQPDQPQHF
TRBV7-2	TRBD2	TRBJ2-3	few	16	TGTGCCAGCAGCTTAGTCAAGCGGGGTATCACAGATACGCAGTATTTT	CASSLVKRGITDTQYF
TRBV5-1	-	TRBJ2-7	-	12	TGCGCCAGCAGGTTGGACAGAGGCGAGCAGTACTTC	CASRLDRGEQYF
TRBV3-1	-	TRBJ2-4	few	18	TGTGCCAGCAGCCAAGATGCCGGCACTACAATAGCCAAAAACATTCAGTACTTC	CASSQDAGTTIAKNIQYF
TRBV27	TRBD2	TRBJ2-2	few	14	TGTGCCAGCAGTTTAAGGCGGGAGACCGGGGAGCTGTTTTTT	CASSLRRETGELFF
TRBV9	-	TRBJ2-7	-	14	TGTGCCAGCAGCGTACAGGGGACCACCTACGAGCAGTACTTC	CASSVQGTTYEQYF
TRBV28	TRBD2	TRBJ2-3	few	14	TGTGCCAGCGTAGGGAGGGCCGGGGCAGATACGCAGTATTTT	CASVGRAGADTQYF
TRBV11-2	TRBD1	TRBJ2-5	-	14	TGTGCCAGCAGCCCCCCTGACAGGGGAAAGACCCAGTACTTC	CASSPPDRGKTQYF
TRBV7-9	-	TRBJ1-1	-	17	TGTGCCAGCAGCTGCCTACAGGGAGGGGAGGTGAACACTGAAGCTTTCTTT	CASSCLQGGEVNTEAFF
TRBV20-1	TRBD1	TRBJ1-2	many	13	TGCAGTGCTAGAAATGGACAGGAGTTGATCACCTACTTC	CSARNGQELITYF
TRBV25-1	-	TRBJ2-7	-	13	TGTGCCAGCAGCTCCGGGCGCCGCTACGAGCAGTACTTC	CASSSGRRYEQYF
TRBV18	-	TRBJ1-2	-	13	TGTGCCAGCTCACCACAAGGGGTGCTTGGCTACACCTTC	CASSPQGVLGYTF
TRBV5-1	TRBD1	TRBJ1-4	few	15	TGCGCCAGCAGCTGGCCGGGACAGCGTAATGAAAAACTGTTTTTT	CASSWPGQRNEKLFF
TRBV20-1	-	TRBJ2-5	many	15	TGCAGTGCTAGAGATGCCGAGTTCAGACAAGAGACCCAGTACTTC	CSARDAEFRQETQYF
TRBV4-3	-	TRBJ2-1	-	15	TGCGCCAGCAGCCAGAAGGATCTGGGGTTCAATGAGCAGTTCTTC	CASSQKDLGFNEQFF
TRBV20-1	-	TRBJ2-7	few	12	TGCAGTGCTAAGATGCGGCGAGACGAGCAGTACTTC	CSAKMRRDEQYF
TRBV10-1	TRBD1	TRBJ1-2	-	9	TGCGCCAGCACCCGGGACAGGGTTTTC	CASTRDRVF
TRBV20-1	TRBD2	TRBJ2-5	-	16	TGCAGTGCTAGAGGGGCAGGGACTAGGCTAGGGGAGACCCAGTACTTC	CSARGAGTRLGETQYF
TRBV7-2	-	TRBJ2-3	-	15	TGTGCCAGCAGCCCCGAAGGCGGGCCGTTCGATACGCAGTATTTT	CASSPEGGPFDTQYF
TRBV4-2	TRBD1	TRBJ2-3	many	15	TGTGCCAGCAGCCAAATAGACAGGGATGTTGATACGCAGTATTTT	CASSQIDRDVDTQYF